Listed below are T cell receptor beta chains from one sample, sequenced in a study of identical twins. Each CDR3 protein gets one entry after TCRdb re-called the 5' RACE reads with MiXCR. The sample records more than 1.5 million distinct CDR3 sequences, more than 30% being singletons. Material: cord blood. The receptors were sampled from a newborn girl in good health. CDR3s include the opening cysteine and the closing phenylalanine or tryptophan. Each record gives: clone size, J gene, D gene, V gene, CDR3 DNA, CDR3 protein. A D gene is named only where the DNA matches it firmly. A row's size may be missing; if present it is once, few, many or a size class.

many TRBJ2-7 . TRBV7-9 TGTGCCAGCAGCTTTCCGGGACACTACGAGCAGTACTTC CASSFPGHYEQYF
. TRBJ2-7 TRBD2 TRBV5-1 TGCGCCAGCAGCTTGGAGGGACTAGCGGGGGGAGTCTCCTACGAGCAGTACTTC CASSLEGLAGGVSYEQYF
. TRBJ2-4 TRBD1 TRBV20-1 TGCAGTGCTTCCAAACTCGGGACAGTTCAGTACTTC CSASKLGTVQYF
. TRBJ2-1 . TRBV11-2 TGTGCCAGCAGCTTAGGTCGGGAGACCTACAATGAGCAGTTCTTC CASSLGRETYNEQFF
few TRBJ2-1 . TRBV29-1 TGCAGCGTTGAACCGCAGGAATCCTACAATGAGCAGTTCTTC CSVEPQESYNEQFF
. TRBJ1-1 . TRBV29-1 TGCAGCGTTGAAGATCCCGGGAGCTTGACTGAAGCTTTCTTT CSVEDPGSLTEAFF
. TRBJ2-1 . TRBV5-1 TGCGCCAGCAGCTTGGGCGAAGCCGCCTACAATGAGCAGTTCTTC CASSLGEAAYNEQFF
. TRBJ2-7 TRBD1 TRBV29-1 TGCAGCGTTGGCAGGACAGGCAACGAGCAGTACTTC CSVGRTGNEQYF
once TRBJ1-5 . TRBV19 TGTGCCAGTAATCCCGAGGCTAATCAGCCCCAGCATTTT CASNPEANQPQHF
. TRBJ2-5 TRBD2 TRBV5-1 TGCGCCAGCATGCCTCTAGCGGGGGGCACGAAGACCCAGTACTTC CASMPLAGGTKTQYF
. TRBJ1-2 . TRBV20-1 TGCAGTGCTAGAGACAACCCAGGGGGCTACACCTTC CSARDNPGGYTF
few TRBJ2-1 TRBD1 TRBV6-6 TGTGCCAGCAACAACAGGGGGCGCCCCTACAATGAGCAGTTCTTC CASNNRGRPYNEQFF
. TRBJ1-1 . TRBV2 TGTGCCAGCACCGTCCAGGGGATGAACACTGAAGCTTTCTTT CASTVQGMNTEAFF
few TRBJ2-7 TRBD2 TRBV20-1 TGCAGTGCTAGTCTCCGGACTAGCGGGGACTACGAGCAGTACTTC CSASLRTSGDYEQYF
. TRBJ2-2 . TRBV3-1 TGTGCCAGCAGCCAGCCCAAGGGACTCTCGAACGCCGGGGAGCTGTTTTTT CASSQPKGLSNAGELFF
. TRBJ1-2 TRBD1 TRBV6-6 TGTGCCAGCACGTTAGGACAGGGATTACCTAACTATGGCTACACCTTC CASTLGQGLPNYGYTF
. TRBJ2-7 TRBD1 TRBV20-1 TGCAGTGCTAGAGATTTAGGGCCAGGGGGCTACGAGCAGTACTTC CSARDLGPGGYEQYF
. TRBJ2-7 . TRBV20-1 TGCAGTGCTAGTAGGTCGACTAGTCTCTCCTACGAGCAGTACTTC CSASRSTSLSYEQYF
. TRBJ1-1 . TRBV10-3 TGTGCTATCGGGCCAGGGATTGAAGCTTTCTTT CAIGPGIEAFF
. TRBJ1-6 TRBD1 TRBV18 TGTGCCAGCTCCCGGGACAGGCAGAATTCACCCCTCCACTTT CASSRDRQNSPLHF
. TRBJ2-3 . TRBV20-1 TGCAGTGCTTCCAGGAGGTTCGCAGATACGCAGTATTTT CSASRRFADTQYF
few TRBJ2-7 TRBD2 TRBV6-1 TGTGCCAGCAGTGAAAAAGCGGGAGGAGACTACGAGCAGTACTTC CASSEKAGGDYEQYF
. TRBJ1-1 TRBD1 TRBV3-1 TGTGCCAGCAGCCGTCGACAGGGCTGGTCTACTGAAGCTTTCTTT CASSRRQGWSTEAFF
few TRBJ1-1 TRBD1 TRBV20-1 TGCAGTGCTGAACGGGACAGGGATATGAACACTGAAGCTTTCTTT CSAERDRDMNTEAFF
many TRBJ1-5 . TRBV12-3/TRBV12-4 TGTGCCAGCAGTTTAGTGCAGGTTAGCAATCAGCCCCAGCATTTT CASSLVQVSNQPQHF
. TRBJ2-2 TRBD2 TRBV7-6 TGTGCCAGCAGCTTAGTATCGACTAGCAACACCGGGGAGCTGTTTTTT CASSLVSTSNTGELFF
. TRBJ2-1 TRBD2 TRBV2 TGTGCCAGCAGCGAACGGAGCGGGGCTCACAATGAGCAGTTCTTC CASSERSGAHNEQFF
. TRBJ2-1 TRBD2 TRBV7-2 TGTGCCAGCAGCCCTGATCCCGGGACTGGCGGGAGGAATGAGCAGTTCTTC CASSPDPGTGGRNEQFF
. TRBJ1-2 . TRBV20-1 TGCAGTGCTAGGCAGCCAGAGGGGCCTTATGGCTACACCTTC CSARQPEGPYGYTF
. TRBJ1-6 . TRBV25-1 TGTGCCAACACCAATGGACGGCATAATTCACCCCTCCACTTT CANTNGRHNSPLHF
few TRBJ1-1 . TRBV6-2/TRBV6-3 TGTGAACGGGAAACGGGCCAAGGACGGGGTGAAGCTTTCTTT CERETGQGRGEAFF
. TRBJ1-6 TRBD1 TRBV7-9 TGTGCCAGCAGCTTTAGCCTGACAGGGAGCTCCTATAATTCACCCCTCCACTTT CASSFSLTGSSYNSPLHF
few TRBJ2-3 TRBD2 TRBV6-6 TGTGCCAGCATGCGGGCTAGCGGGTTTGGCACAGATACGCAGTATTTT CASMRASGFGTDTQYF
. TRBJ2-7 TRBD1 TRBV6-6 TGTGCCAGCAGTTACTCGACAGGGGGGTACGAGCGGTACTTC CASSYSTGGYERYF
. TRBJ1-2 . TRBV4-1 TGCGCCAGCAGCCAAGAGTCAGACCAATATGGCTACACCTTC CASSQESDQYGYTF
. TRBJ2-3 TRBD2 TRBV4-1 TGCGCCAGCAGCCAAGATCCAGGCGTGGTAGCGGGGCGGTATTTT CASSQDPGVVAGRYF
. TRBJ1-1 . TRBV10-3 TGTGCCATCAGTGGACACCGGCTGAACACTGAAGCTTTCTTT CAISGHRLNTEAFF
. TRBJ1-2 . TRBV9 TGTGCCAGCAGCGTAGAACACCTCTATGGCTACACCTTC CASSVEHLYGYTF
. TRBJ2-7 . TRBV27 TGTGCCAGCAGTATTAGCGGAGGGGGGCAGTACTTC CASSISGGGQYF
many TRBJ2-1 . TRBV3-1 TGTGCCAGCAGCCAAGGGGCAGCCCCGAACTCCTACAATGAGCAGTTCTTC CASSQGAAPNSYNEQFF
. TRBJ1-1 TRBD1 TRBV6-2/TRBV6-3 TGTGCCAGCAGTTACGCGTCAGATTACAGGGGGCCCCTCCCCAACACTGAAGCTTTCTTT CASSYASDYRGPLPNTEAFF
many TRBJ2-3 . TRBV24-1 TGTGCCACCAGAGGCCGCCTAAGCACAGATACGCAGTATTTT CATRGRLSTDTQYF
. TRBJ2-3 TRBD2 TRBV6-6 TGTGCCAGCAGTTACTCCGGGACTACCAGCACAGATACGCAGTATTTT CASSYSGTTSTDTQYF
. TRBJ1-2 TRBD1 TRBV29-1 TGCAGCGTTGATCGACAGGGACATGGCTACACCTTC CSVDRQGHGYTF
. TRBJ2-1 . TRBV29-1 TGCAGCGTTGTGGGGCCCAACAATGAGCAGTTCTTC CSVVGPNNEQFF
. TRBJ1-1 TRBD1 TRBV29-1 TGCAGCGCGAGGCAGGGGGAAGAGTGGGACACTGAAGCTTTCTTT CSARQGEEWDTEAFF
few TRBJ1-1 TRBD1 TRBV6-6 TGTGCCAGCAGTTACGGGGGACAGGGGTCTTTCTTT CASSYGGQGSFF
. TRBJ1-5 . TRBV20-1 TGCAGTGCTAGCGTTATGACGGATAGCAATCAGCCCCAGCATTTT CSASVMTDSNQPQHF
many TRBJ2-7 TRBD1 TRBV29-1 TGCAGCGTTGAAGCCATACCTACAGGGGGCTCCTACGAGCAGTACTTC CSVEAIPTGGSYEQYF
few TRBJ1-4 . TRBV12-3/TRBV12-4 TGTGCCAGCACCAATAAACAGGGAAAGGATGAAAAACTGTTTTTT CASTNKQGKDEKLFF
. TRBJ2-5 . TRBV11-2 TGTGCCAGCAGCTTAGGAGTAGCGCGGACCCAAGAGACCCAGTACTTC CASSLGVARTQETQYF
many TRBJ2-7 TRBD1 TRBV12-3/TRBV12-4 TGTGCCAGCAGTCGGACAGGGAAGGGACCCTACGAGCAGTACTTC CASSRTGKGPYEQYF
. TRBJ2-7 TRBD1 TRBV2 TGTGCCAGCACCGAAAACCGGGACAGGCCGTACGAGCAGTACTTC CASTENRDRPYEQYF
. TRBJ2-1 . TRBV4-1 TGCGCCAGCAGCCAAACTCTTCCGGGACCCGACAATGAGCAGTTCTTC CASSQTLPGPDNEQFF
. TRBJ1-1 . TRBV24-1 TGTGCCACCAGTGATTTGTCGGGATTGAACACTGAAGCTTTCTTT CATSDLSGLNTEAFF
few TRBJ1-6 . TRBV2 TGTGCCAGCAGTGAATGGAAGGTTGCCCTCCACTTT CASSEWKVALHF
. TRBJ2-1 . TRBV9 TGTGCCAGCAGCGTAGCCTCGGGGGCGGGGCCGTACAATGAGCAGTTCTTC CASSVASGAGPYNEQFF
many TRBJ2-5 . TRBV29-1 TGCAGCTGCAGGGAAGAGACCCAGTACTTC CSCREETQYF
. TRBJ2-1 . TRBV12-3/TRBV12-4 TGTGCCAGCATGCAAGATACCTACAATGAGCAGTTCTTC CASMQDTYNEQFF